This TCR beta chain stems from a study of cytomegalovirus exposure and HLA in healthy donors. Whole-study results and caveats: Researchers reported that a few CMV-associated chains were confirmed in vitro as CMV antigen-specific. Rarity marked most TCR sequences, yet some public TCRs occurred in many donors. The authors later found TCR association rates varying by HLA locus, with DRB1 most and HLA-C fewest.

Concerning this clone: Its antigen is undetermined.

This CDR3 spans 13 amino acids. Trimming took off 4 bases at V and 4 bases at J, with 9 bases between the two ends. Germline CDR1 is SGHRS and CDR2 is YFSETQ. The PCR was carried out with 60 Vbeta primers and 13 Jbeta primers. TCRdb's table, derived via immunoSEQ multiplex PCR, lists solely in-frame clones and lacks some. Among 84,000 or so clones listed, around 74% were seen once. In nominal health when sampled, donors likely had unrecorded immune exposures nonetheless. Material for sequencing was PBMCs. V and J are TRBV5-1 and TRBJ2-1; D is ambiguous. The sequence derives from a boy aged 5 to 17 in good health and CMV-seronegative. CDR3 nucleotides: TGCGCCAGCAGCCCCGAGGTGTACAATGAGCAGTTCTTC. Its protein is CASSPEVYNEQFF.